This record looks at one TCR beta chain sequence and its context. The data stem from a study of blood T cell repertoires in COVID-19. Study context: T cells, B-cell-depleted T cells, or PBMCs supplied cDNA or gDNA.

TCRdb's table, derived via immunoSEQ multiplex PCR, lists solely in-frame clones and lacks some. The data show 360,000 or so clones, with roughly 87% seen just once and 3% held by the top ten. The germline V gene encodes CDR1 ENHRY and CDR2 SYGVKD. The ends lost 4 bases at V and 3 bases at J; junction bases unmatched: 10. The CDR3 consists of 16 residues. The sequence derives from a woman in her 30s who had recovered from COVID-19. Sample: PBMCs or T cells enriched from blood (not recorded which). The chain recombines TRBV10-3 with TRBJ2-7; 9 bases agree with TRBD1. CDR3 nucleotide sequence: TGTGCCATCAGTGGTCCGGGACAGGGTCGTGGCTACGAGCAGTACTTC. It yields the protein CAISGPGQGRGYEQYF.